These 30 T cell receptor beta chains came from one sample sequenced in a study of T cells in localized non-small cell lung cancer. Method: immunoSEQ multiplex PCR; TCRdb's copy keeps in-frame clones and lacks some. The top ten hold 5.5% to 7.5% of the sample, which has tens of thousands of clones, 88% seen once. The specimen was PBMCs, collected before any cancer treatment. The receptors shown here come from a man aged 35 to 69 with stage II lung adenocarcinoma.

This clone was seen only once. J is TRBJ1-1 and V is TRBV10-3, with TRBD1 matching 12 bases. Germline lookup yields CDR1 ENHRY and CDR2 SYGVKD. The J segment lost 3 bases and the V segment lost 6 bases, leaving 5 bases of the junction unmatched. This CDR3 contains 15 residues. In DNA, the CDR3 is TGTGCCATCAGCGCCGGGACAGGGGGCGACACTGAAGCTTTCTTT. The encoded protein is CAISAGTGGDTEAFF.

This chain connects TRBV19 to TRBJ1-2, with 7 bases identical to TRBD1. The CDR3 totals 14 residues. From germline, CDR1 is LNHDA and CDR2 SQIVND (reference sequence). The junction had 11 bases not matched to a gene; V was cut back by 7 bases and J by 6 bases. Here the CDR3 reads CASTKQRGQDGYTF. The CDR3, as DNA: TGTGCCAGTACTAAGCAGAGGGGGCAGGATGGCTACACCTTC.

This clone was recorded a few times. The chain combines TRBV14 with TRBJ1-1, with D unclear. Germline values: CDR1 SGHDN, CDR2 FVKESK. The CDR3 totals 13 residues. Between the trimmed V and J ends, which lost 3 bases and 5 bases, there was a span of 10 bases. CDR3 in DNA: TGTGCCAGCAGCCAGAACGAAGGTACTGAAGCTTTCTTT. It specifies CASSQNEGTEAFF.

The sample holds a few counts of this clone. The chain combines TRBV30 with TRBJ2-3; 8 nucleotides match TRBD2. Per germline, CDR1 GTSNPN and CDR2 SVGIG (reference sequence). With V trimmed by 4 bases and J by 3 bases, 6 bases remained unmatched. The CDR3 has 14 amino acids. CDR3 DNA sequence: TGTGCCTGGAACGACCCGGGGGGGACAGATACGCAGTATTTT. Amino acid sequence: CAWNDPGGTDTQYF.

V and J are TRBV14 and TRBJ2-5; D unresolved. The CDR3 loop spans 13 amino acids. V lost 2 bases to trimming and J lost 0 bases, with 4 bases between them. Germline CDR1 reads SGHDN; CDR2 reads FVKESK. The CDR3 sequence is CASSQMYQETQYF. The CDR3, as DNA: TGTGCCAGCAGCCAAATGTACCAAGAGACCCAGTACTTC.

This chain connects TRBV2 to TRBJ1-5; D is uncertain. V lost 4 bases and J 0 bases, leaving 19 bases between the germline ends. Germline CDR1 and CDR2: SNHLY and FYNNEI. The CDR3 loop spans 18 amino acids. The CDR3 DNA reads as TGTGCCAGCAGTGTGCCCCCCGGCTGGGGAAATAGCAATCAGCCCCAGCATTTT. Translating gives CASSVPPGWGNSNQPQHF.

The chain joins TRBV2 to TRBJ1-5; 11 nucleotides agree with TRBD1. V was pared by 6 bases and J by 5 bases, with 6 bases of the junction left unmatched. CDR1 and CDR2 (germline): SNHLY, FYNNEI. The CDR3 is made up of 15 amino acids. The CDR3 DNA is TGTGCCAGCAGCCTCGGACAGGGGGCGTATCAGCCCCAGCATTTT. Amino acids: CASSLGQGAYQPQHF.

The chain recombines TRBV7-9 with TRBJ1-2, with no clear D. Trimming shortened V by 1 base and J by 0 bases, and 3 bases separated the two germline ends. Germline V lookup: CDR1 SEHNR, CDR2 FQNEAQ (reference sequence). The CDR3 extends over 13 amino acids. The CDR3 bases are TGTGCCAGCAGCTTAGGAGCTAACTATGGCTACACCTTC. Translated, it gives CASSLGANYGYTF.

This chain links TRBV19 with TRBJ1-2; D not resolved. The V end was cut by 7 bases, the J end by 1 base, with 13 bases between. This CDR3 has 14 residues. Germline assignment: CDR1 LNHDA and CDR2 SQIVND (reference sequence). The CDR3 nucleotides are TGTGCCAGTACGCAGAGGAGGGATAACTATGGCTACACCTTC. It is translated as CASTQRRDNYGYTF.

This clone came up once. The chain has TRBV7-3 and TRBJ2-1, with a tentative D call TRBD2 (7 bases). This CDR3 contains 15 residues. CDR1 is SGHTA, CDR2 FQGTGA, per germline. The V gene lost 5 bases and the J gene lost 9 bases, with 20 bases spanning the gap. Here the CDR3 reads CASSPQGGAVGEQFF. The CDR3 DNA sequence: TGTGCCAGCAGCCCCCAAGGGGGGGCCGTAGGTGAGCAGTTCTTC. Full variable domain (outside the CDR3, taken from reference TRBV7-3 and TRBJ2-1): GAGVSQTPSNKVTEKGKYVELRCDPISGHTALYWYRQSLGQGPEFLIYFQGTGAADDSGLPNDRFFAVRPEGSVSTLKIQRTERGDSAVYLCASSPQGGAVGEQFFGPGTRLTVL.

The chain couples TRBV9 to TRBJ1-2; no reliable D call. This CDR3 has 15 residues. Germline V CDR1 and CDR2: SGDLS, YYNGEE. The V end lost 0 bases, the J end lost 3 bases, and 12 bases lay between the germline ends. The CDR3 here is CASSVAPQPDYGYTF. The CDR3 DNA follows: TGTGCCAGCAGCGTAGCCCCCCAACCGGACTATGGCTACACCTTC.

V gene TRBV5-8 combines with J gene TRBJ2-5; 7 nucleotides match TRBD1. CDR3 length: 17 residues. V trimming: 0 bases; J trimming: 2 bases; junction bases outside the gene matches: 10. The germline V gene encodes CDR1 SGHTS and CDR2 YDEGEE. The CDR3 reads CASSLGLVGTVQETQYF. The CDR3 bases are TGTGCCAGCAGCTTGGGGCTGGTGGGGACAGTACAAGAGACCCAGTACTTC.

This clone showed up just a few times. The V gene is TRBV6-5, the J gene TRBJ1-1, with D hard to call. The germline gives CDR1 MNHEY, CDR2 SVGAGI. The CDR3 is 12 amino acids. Trimming pared 6 bases from V and 10 bases from J, leaving 15 bases between. The CDR3 DNA is TGTGCCAGCAGGACGGGAGGATCCGGAGCTTTCTTT. Protein sequence: CASRTGGSGAFF.

The chain links TRBV6-5 to TRBJ1-1, with no clear D. The CDR3 spans 14 residues. V was cut by 3 bases and J by 1 base, with 9 bases left in between. CDR1 is MNHEY, CDR2 SVGAGI, per germline. CDR3 region: CASSYGNGNTEAFF. The CDR3 bases are TGTGCCAGCAGTTATGGTAACGGGAACACTGAAGCTTTCTTT.

This chain connects TRBV4-1 to TRBJ2-1; D is ambiguous. V shed 4 bases and J shed 6 bases, with 22 bases lying between them. Per germline, CDR1 MGHRA and CDR2 YSYEKL. This CDR3 has 17 amino acids. The CDR3 region is CASSRSATTGFGNEQFF. The CDR3 DNA follows: TGCGCCAGCAGCCGAAGCGCCACGACGGGCTTTGGCAATGAGCAGTTCTTC.

The CDR3 DNA sequence: TGTGCCAGCTCACCCCGCGGGGGGCCTGATGGCTACACCTTC. Its translation: CASSPRGGPDGYTF. The gene calls are TRBV18 and TRBJ1-2, with D possibly matching TRBD1 (6 bases). V lost 3 bases to trimming and J lost 6 bases, with 14 bases between them. CDR1 is KGHSH and CDR2 is LQKENI in the germline V gene. There are 14 residues in the CDR3.

The chain has TRBV9 and TRBJ2-1, with D unresolved. Deletions cut 4 bases from V and 4 bases from J, with 12 bases between. The germline V gene encodes CDR1 SGDLS and CDR2 YYNGEE. The CDR3 contains 14 residues. The DNA of the CDR3 is TGTGCCAGCAGCCCCCAGGTGGGTTACAATGAGCAGTTCTTC. Translation: CASSPQVGYNEQFF.

The chain links TRBV29-1 to TRBJ1-1; tentatively, D is TRBD1 (5 bases). The V gene lost 2 bases and the J gene lost 6 bases, with 13 bases spanning the gap. The CDR3 extends over 13 amino acids. The germline CDR1 and CDR2 sequences are SQVTM and ANQGSEA. For the CDR3, the DNA is TGCAGCGTTGAAAGCACAGGACGATCTGAAGCTTTCTTT. Its translation is CSVESTGRSEAFF.

The gene calls are TRBV11-2 and TRBJ2-3; 9 positions match TRBD2. This CDR3 region has 15 residues. J gave up 6 bases and V 0 bases, and 4 bases lay outside the gene matches. Germline V gives CDR1 SGHAT, CDR2 FQNNGV. Written as DNA, the CDR3 is TGTGCCAGCAGCTTAGATAGCCTAGCGGGGGATACGCAGTATTTT. It codes for CASSLDSLAGDTQYF.

V and J are TRBV18 and TRBJ1-1, with a tentative D call TRBD1 (6 bases). CDR1 and CDR2 (germline): KGHSH, LQKENI. Trimming cost V 5 bases and J 0 bases, with 13 bases left between them. The CDR3 length is 15 residues. CDR3 amino acids: CASSARTELNTEAFF. CDR3 DNA sequence: TGTGCCAGCTCAGCCCGGACAGAGCTGAACACTGAAGCTTTCTTT.

This sequence joins TRBV9 and TRBJ1-2; tentatively, D is TRBD1 (5 bases). Germline assignment: CDR1 SGDLS and CDR2 YYNGEE. The CDR3 totals 14 residues. Trimming took 0 bases from V and 8 from J, leaving 14 bases between them. The CDR3 sequence: CASSVEGYSIGYTF. The CDR3 DNA sequence: TGTGCCAGCAGCGTAGAGGGGTACTCTATAGGCTACACCTTC.

The chain recombines TRBV2 with TRBJ2-6; possible D gene TRBD1, 5 bases. This CDR3 has 16 amino acids. The germline gives CDR1 SNHLY, CDR2 FYNNEI. V dropped 4 bases and J dropped 3 bases, with 13 bases sitting between them. For the CDR3, the DNA is TGTGCCAGCAGTGTACAGGTGATGGTTGGGGCCAACGTCCTGACTTTC. Its translation: CASSVQVMVGANVLTF.

V usage is TRBV19 and J usage is TRBJ1-5; 7 nucleotides match TRBD1. V was pared by 7 bases and J by 4 bases, with 10 bases of the junction left unmatched. CDR1 is LNHDA, CDR2 SQIVND, per germline (reference sequence). This CDR3 contains 15 residues. The CDR3 coding sequence is TGTGCCAGTACCGCGGTTGGGACAGAGAATCAGCCCCAGCATTTT. It codes for CASTAVGTENQPQHF. Full variable domain (missing parts from reference TRBV19 and TRBJ1-5): DGGITQSPKYLFRKEGQNVTLSCEQNLNHDAMYWYRQDPGQGLRLIYYSQIVNDFQKGDIAEGYSVSREKKESFPLTVTSAQKNPTAFYLCASTAVGTENQPQHFGDGTRLSIL.

The rearrangement uses TRBV11-3 and TRBJ2-5; TRBD1 matches at 10 bases. The CDR3 is made up of 14 amino acids. CDR1 is SGHNT and CDR2 is YENEEA in the germline V gene. The trim removed 4 bases at V and 4 bases at J, leaving 3 bases unmatched. In nucleotides, the CDR3 is TGTGCCAGCAGCTCCGGGACAGGGGTAGAGACCCAGTACTTC. Its protein is CASSSGTGVETQYF.

V is TRBV18 and J is TRBJ2-3, with 7 bases that match TRBD2. The CDR3 loop spans 15 amino acids. Germline CDR1 is KGHSH and CDR2 is LQKENI. V was pared by 3 bases and J by 3 bases, with 6 bases of the junction left unmatched. The CDR3 DNA is TGTGCCAGCTCACCGATGGGACTAAATACAGATACGCAGTATTTT. Its translation is CASSPMGLNTDTQYF.

The chain employs TRBV5-1 and TRBJ2-2; TRBD2 is a possible D gene (5 bases). The CDR3 sequence is 16 residues long. V was shortened by 3 bases and J by 0 bases, with 12 bases between the two germline ends. Germline V CDR1 and CDR2: SGHRS, YFSETQ. The CDR3 DNA reads TGCGCCAGCAGCTCGTACGGGGAAGCGAACACCGGGGAGCTGTTTTTT. It translates to CASSSYGEANTGELFF. The complete variable domain, with remaining parts taken from reference TRBV5-1 and TRBJ2-2, reads KAGVTQTPRYLIKTRGQQVTLSCSPISGHRSVSWYQQTPGQGLQFLFEYFSETQRNKGNFPGRFSGRQFSNSRSEMNVSTLELGDSALYLCASSSYGEANTGELFFGEGSRLTVL.

CDR3 DNA sequence: TGTGCCAGCAGCCAACAGGGACTGAATTATGAGCAGTTCTTC. Protein product: CASSQQGLNYEQFF. This rearrangement joins TRBV7-2 to TRBJ2-1; D assignment may be TRBD1 or TRBD2 (6 bases each). This CDR3 region has 14 residues. V lost 5 bases and J 8 bases, leaving 16 bases between the germline ends. Germline CDR1 and CDR2: SGHTA and FQGNSA.

A note on this clone: This specimen includes other DNA sequences encoding the same CDR3. V gene TRBV6-5 combines with J gene TRBJ2-5; 10 bases are shared with TRBD1. Per germline, CDR1 MNHEY and CDR2 SVGAGI. There are 14 residues in the CDR3. The junction had 4 bases not matched to a gene; V was cut back by 5 bases and J by 4 bases. For the CDR3, the DNA is TGTGCCAGCAGTCCGGACAGGGGGGGAGAGACCCAGTACTTC. Amino acids: CASSPDRGGETQYF.

The V call is TRBV5-1, the J call TRBJ2-3; weak D call: TRBD2 (5 bases). Looked up from germline, CDR1 is SGHRS and CDR2 is YFSETQ. Trimming took 4 bases from V and 4 from J, leaving 16 bases between them. This CDR3 region has 15 residues. Here the CDR3 reads CASSTLGRSPDTQYF. The CDR3 DNA sequence: TGCGCCAGCAGCACCCTAGGGAGATCACCAGATACGCAGTATTTT.

This sequence joins TRBV5-6 and TRBJ1-3; D gene ambiguous. Germline-derived CDR1 and CDR2 are SGHDT and YYEEEE. The germline V and J ends were trimmed by 2 bases and 0 bases, with 21 bases remaining between them. The CDR3 totals 19 residues. The CDR3 DNA is TGTGCCAGCAGCTTAAAGGTCTTGCAGATCGGACTCTCTGGAAACACCATATATTTT. The encoded protein is CASSLKVLQIGLSGNTIYF. The full variable domain, rest sourced from reference TRBV5-6 and TRBJ1-3, is DAGVTQSPTHLIKTRGQQVTLRCSPKSGHDTVSWYQQALGQGPQFIFQYYEEEERQRGNFPDRFSGHQFPNYSSELNVNALLLGDSALYLCASSLKVLQIGLSGNTIYFGEGSWLTVV.